The rows below give T cell receptor beta chains drawn from one sample of a study of blood T cell repertoires in COVID-19. Assay: immunoSEQ multiplex PCR; the TCRdb copy retains only in-frame clones and omits some. The sample has 130,000 to 150,000 clones, about 84% seen once. What was sequenced was peripheral blood. These receptor sequences come from a woman in her forties or fifties with acute or convalescent COVID-19. The conserved cysteine and the conserved F or W are not part of the CDR3 here. Not all rows give a size; the values are once, few, many and, for expanded clones, a class.

length: 13
size: .
J: TRBJ2-7
V: TRBV9
CDR3: ASSLQGLAGNEQY

length: 11
size: .
J: TRBJ1-2
V: TRBV5-8
CDR3: ASSLRGSYGYT

length: 13
size: .
J: TRBJ1-5
V: TRBV7-4
CDR3: ASSPQGQGNQPQH

length: 18
size: .
J: TRBJ1-2
V: TRBV3-1/TRBV3-2
CDR3: ASSQPAGGPLVGRVDGYT

length: 12
size: .
J: TRBJ2-1
V: TRBV11-1
CDR3: ASSLGGLYNEQF

length: 13
size: .
J: TRBJ1-2
V: TRBV5-6
CDR3: ASSKGLSGLYGYT

length: 14
size: few
J: TRBJ1-5
V: TRBV20-1
CDR3: SASDRGLNSNQPQH

length: 16
size: .
J: TRBJ2-3
V: TRBV19
CDR3: ASSLTSGGATPSDTQY

length: 11
size: few
J: TRBJ1-4
V: TRBV7-8
CDR3: ASSPAPDRVEI

length: 12
size: .
J: TRBJ1-1
V: TRBV10-3
CDR3: AISSGQGYTEAF

length: 12
size: once
J: TRBJ1-1
V: TRBV28
CDR3: ASSLGHPNTEAF

length: 12
size: .
J: TRBJ2-7
V: TRBV28
CDR3: ASSSPQGGNEQY

length: 10
size: .
J: TRBJ1-2
V: TRBV12-3/TRBV12-4
CDR3: ASRTGGRGYT

length: 14
size: .
J: TRBJ1-1
V: TRBV4-2
CDR3: ASSQEGGGAPTEAF

length: 13
size: .
J: TRBJ1-5
V: TRBV5-1
CDR3: ASSFAGRSNQPQH

length: 12
size: .
J: TRBJ1-2
V: TRBV3-1/TRBV3-2
CDR3: ASSQDRGNYGYT

length: 16
size: .
J: TRBJ1-4
V: TRBV6-2/TRBV6-3
CDR3: ASSWGHTGTAGNEKLF

length: 13
size: .
J: TRBJ2-1
V: TRBV19
CDR3: ASSLVGSSYNEQF

length: 11
size: .
J: TRBJ1-2
V: TRBV29-1
CDR3: SVLGMGAHGYT

length: 12
size: .
J: TRBJ1-6
V: TRBV5-6
CDR3: ASSLGGGAAPLH

length: 9
size: .
J: TRBJ2-7
V: TRBV12-3/TRBV12-4
CDR3: ASSSDYEQY

length: 13
size: .
J: TRBJ2-2
V: TRBV9
CDR3: ASSVEGMGTGELF

length: 11
size: .
J: TRBJ1-1
V: TRBV7-9
CDR3: ASSFGSDYEAF

length: 14
size: .
J: TRBJ2-7
V: TRBV27
CDR3: ASRTKSGIDAYEQY

length: 12
size: .
J: TRBJ2-7
V: TRBV7-9
CDR3: ASHQSGGTYEQY

length: 15
size: once
J: TRBJ2-1
V: TRBV7-8
CDR3: ASSLRVGGAAYNEQF

length: 11
size: .
J: TRBJ2-7
V: TRBV6-5
CDR3: ASSYSGNDEQY

length: 15
size: few
J: TRBJ1-2
V: TRBV4-1
CDR3: ASSQVDRPGVYYGYT

length: 13
size: .
J: TRBJ1-2
V: TRBV7-8
CDR3: ASSSPGQNPYGYT

length: 11
size: .
J: TRBJ2-7
V: TRBV11-2
CDR3: ASSSLTWHEQY

length: 13
size: .
J: TRBJ1-2
V: TRBV7-8
CDR3: ASSLFGRVLDGYT

length: 15
size: .
J: TRBJ1-5
V: TRBV27
CDR3: ASSLSGTLGSNQPQH

length: 11
size: .
J: TRBJ2-2
V: TRBV12-3/TRBV12-4
CDR3: ASNIANTGELF

length: 14
size: .
J: TRBJ2-5
V: TRBV9
CDR3: ASSPYLGTSQETQY

length: 12
size: .
J: TRBJ2-5
V: TRBV7-9
CDR3: ASSQDQGSETQY

length: 13
size: .
J: TRBJ2-3
V: TRBV4-2
CDR3: ASSQDHYQGATQY

length: 14
size: .
J: TRBJ1-5
V: TRBV14
CDR3: ASSQADINSNQPQH

length: 12
size: .
J: TRBJ2-3
V: TRBV6-2/TRBV6-3
CDR3: ASSQTSVGDTQY

length: 13
size: .
J: TRBJ1-5
V: TRBV4-2
CDR3: ASSLLQGVNQPQH

length: 13
size: .
J: TRBJ2-3
V: TRBV11-2
CDR3: ASSLEAHSTDTQY

length: 12
size: .
J: TRBJ1-4
V: TRBV5-8
CDR3: ASSLMEANEKLF

length: 13
size: .
J: TRBJ2-3
V: TRBV11-2
CDR3: ASRVAGTGTDTQY

length: 13
size: once
J: TRBJ2-1
V: TRBV5-4
CDR3: ASTPGGLAYNEQF

length: 11
size: .
J: TRBJ1-4
V: TRBV18
CDR3: ASSPRTDEKLF

length: 12
size: .
J: TRBJ1-1
V: TRBV6-2/TRBV6-3
CDR3: ASSYLAQRTEAF

length: 11
size: .
J: TRBJ2-2
V: TRBV6-6
CDR3: ASGTGDTGELF

length: 15
size: .
J: TRBJ1-5
V: TRBV7-9
CDR3: ASSSGTTATSNQPQH

length: 12
size: .
J: TRBJ1-2
V: TRBV29-1
CDR3: SAGDRLSLYGYT

length: 12
size: .
J: TRBJ1-1
V: TRBV6-2/TRBV6-3
CDR3: ASSYRTSGTEAF

length: 12
size: .
J: TRBJ1-3
V: TRBV7-9
CDR3: ASSPQGAGNTIY

length: 14
size: .
J: TRBJ1-6
V: TRBV6-5
CDR3: ASSSPAGAYNSPLH

length: 14
size: .
J: TRBJ1-6
V: TRBV9
CDR3: ASSVEVEATLGPLH

length: 13
size: .
J: TRBJ2-1
V: TRBV19
CDR3: ASSIGLAVDNEQF

length: 11
size: .
J: TRBJ1-5
V: TRBV7-2
CDR3: ASSQDRNQPQH